These 26 T cell receptor beta chains originate from one sample sequenced in a study of T cell changes during pregnancy in multiple sclerosis. Profiled with immunoSEQ multiplex PCR; TCRdb holds only in-frame clones, not every one. The sample records about 60,000 clones, about 90% being singletons. The input for sequencing was CD4+ T cells from peripheral blood mononuclear cells, taken after pregnancy. Receptors originate from a female donor in good health, enrolled as a control in a pregnancy study.

V gene TRBV4-1 combines with J gene TRBJ2-1; D uncertain. Deletions cut 1 base from V and 7 bases from J, with 8 bases between. This CDR3 contains 13 residues. In germline, CDR1 is MGHRA, CDR2 YSYEKL. The CDR3 region has the DNA TGCGCCAGCAGCCAAGGGCAGTTTAATGAGCAGTTCTTC. Its translation: CASSQGQFNEQFF.

This chain links TRBV19 with TRBJ1-4; D not certain. The V end lost 3 bases, the J end lost 0 bases, and 5 bases lay between the germline ends. CDR1 and CDR2 from the germline V gene are LNHDA and SQIVND (reference sequence). The CDR3 totals 14 residues. CDR3 sequence: CASSIVATNEKLFF. CDR3 nucleotides: TGTGCCAGTAGTATTGTCGCAACTAATGAAAAACTGTTTTTT.

The chain carries TRBV11-2 and TRBJ2-3; possible D gene TRBD2, 5 bases. Trimming stripped 10 bases from V and 2 bases from J, with 16 bases between. The V gene's germline CDR1 is SGHAT and CDR2 FQNNGV. CDR3 length: 14 residues. The CDR3 bases are TGTGCCACCCAAACCGAGGGCCTCACAGATACGCAGTATTTT. Translated: CATQTEGLTDTQYF. Combining the CDR3 with reference TRBV11-2 and TRBJ2-3 gives the whole variable domain EAGVAQSPRYKIIEKRQSVAFWCNPISGHATLYWYQQILGQGPKLLIQFQNNGVVDDSQLPKDRFSAERLKGVDSTLKIQPAKLEDSAVYLCATQTEGLTDTQYFGPGTRLTVL.

The chain combines TRBV6-1 with TRBJ1-6; TRBD1 matches at 10 bases. Unmatched junction bases numbered 5, after V lost 8 bases and J lost 10 bases. CDR3 length equals 13 residues. The germline gives CDR1 MNHNS, CDR2 SASEGT. CDR3 region: CASRDRGASPLHF. The CDR3 DNA sequence: TGTGCCAGCCGGGACAGGGGAGCCTCACCCCTCCACTTT.

This rearrangement joins TRBV6-6 to TRBJ2-7; D is possibly TRBD1 (5 bases). CDR1 and CDR2 (germline): MNHNY, SVGAGI (reference sequence). This CDR3 has 12 amino acids. V lost 7 bases and J 3 bases, leaving 10 bases between the germline ends. CDR3 DNA sequence: TGTGCCAGCACTTCAGGGCTCTACGAGCAGTACTTC. Translated, it gives CASTSGLYEQYF.

The chain uses TRBV7-2 and TRBJ2-1; 10 bases agree with TRBD2. V was clipped by 4 bases and J by 14 bases; unmatched bases: 5. The CDR3 is 12 amino acids. Germline loops: CDR1 SGHTA, CDR2 FQGNSA. The CDR3 spells CASSSLAGEEFF. The CDR3 nucleotides are TGTGCCAGCAGCTCCCTAGCGGGGGAGGAGTTCTTC.

This clone turned up a few times. The chain couples TRBV14 to TRBJ1-5, with 9 bases fitting TRBD1. Germline CDR1 SGHDN, CDR2 FVKESK. V lost 4 bases to trimming and J lost 4 bases; unmatched junction nucleotides: 5. CDR3 length: 15 amino acids. The CDR3: CASSRSGTGNQPQHF. The CDR3 coding sequence is TGTGCCAGCAGCCGATCCGGGACAGGGAATCAGCCCCAGCATTTT.

The rearrangement joins TRBV30 to TRBJ2-5, with a tentative D call TRBD1 (5 bases). The germline V gene encodes CDR1 GTSNPN and CDR2 SVGIG (reference sequence). The V gene lost 2 bases and the J gene lost 1 base, with 11 bases spanning the gap. The CDR3 runs 14 residues. The CDR3 coding sequence is TGTGCCTGGAGTATATGGACAAGCCAAGAGACCCAGTACTTC. It encodes CAWSIWTSQETQYF.

J is TRBJ2-7 and V is TRBV6-5; TRBD1 matches at 7 bases. CDR3 length: 11 amino acids. The V gene's germline CDR1 is MNHEY and CDR2 SVGAGI. After removal of 10 bases from V and 6 bases from J, the junction contained 6 bases not matched to a gene. CDR3 DNA: TGTGCCACTCATAAGGGGGCCGAGCAGTACTTC. Residues: CATHKGAEQYF.

J is TRBJ1-3 and V is TRBV6-5; 7 bases are shared with TRBD1. Unmatched junction bases numbered 2, after V lost 5 bases and J lost 4 bases. From germline, CDR1 is MNHEY and CDR2 SVGAGI. The CDR3 extends over 13 amino acids. CDR3 sequence (DNA): TGTGCCAGCAGTGCGGGACAGGGAAACACCATATATTTT. Translated, it gives CASSAGQGNTIYF.

The chain uses TRBV5-5 and TRBJ2-7, with a possible D match to TRBD2 (5 bases). Germline CDR1 SGHKS, CDR2 YYEKEE (reference sequence). The CDR3 runs 13 residues. Trimming removed 2 bases at V and 6 bases at J, with 12 bases between. Written as DNA, the CDR3 is TGTGCCAGCAGCTTTACGGGGTCTCGCGAGCAGTACTTC. This sequence encodes CASSFTGSREQYF.

The chain uses TRBV30 and TRBJ1-2; 8 positions match TRBD1. The CDR3 is made up of 12 amino acids. After removal of 3 bases from V and 8 bases from J, the junction contained 5 bases not matched to a gene. Per the germline V gene, CDR1 is GTSNPN and CDR2 is SVGIG (reference sequence). The DNA of the CDR3 is TGTGCCTGGAGGCAGGGGGCGGTAGGCTACACCTTC. This sequence encodes CAWRQGAVGYTF.

Here the CDR3 reads CASSPGQGQTYEQYF. In DNA, the CDR3 is TGTGCCAGCTCACCGGGACAGGGGCAGACCTACGAGCAGTACTTC. The rearrangement joins TRBV18 to TRBJ2-7; 10 bases fit TRBD1. The CDR3 sequence is 15 residues long. Unmatched junction bases numbered 4, after V lost 3 bases and J lost 2 bases. Germline V gene lookup returns CDR1 KGHSH and CDR2 LQKENI.

The chain links TRBV18 to TRBJ1-2, with D possibly TRBD1 on 5 matching bases. The CDR3 spans 12 residues. Germline values: CDR1 KGHSH, CDR2 LQKENI. V lost 3 bases and J 8 bases, leaving 10 bases between the germline ends. The CDR3 DNA sequence: TGTGCCAGCTCACCCCAGGGAAGCGGCTACACCTTC. It specifies CASSPQGSGYTF. Drawing the rest from reference TRBV18 and TRBJ1-2, the complete variable domain is NAGVMQNPRHLVRRRGQEARLRCSPMKGHSHVYWYRQLPEEGLKFMVYLQKENIIDESGMPKERFSAEFPKEGPSILRIQQVVRGDSAAYFCASSPQGSGYTFGSGTRLTVV.

This chain links TRBV7-9 with TRBJ1-4, with 11 bases fitting TRBD1. Looked up from germline, CDR1 is SEHNR and CDR2 is FQNEAQ (reference sequence). After removal of 5 bases from V and 4 bases from J, the junction contained 9 bases not matched to a gene. The CDR3 runs 17 residues. CDR3 residues: CASSPSGQGAGNEKLFF. The CDR3 DNA sequence: TGTGCCAGCAGCCCCTCTGGACAGGGGGCAGGTAATGAAAAACTGTTTTTT.

This chain connects TRBV19 to TRBJ2-2; D may be TRBD1 (6 bases). Germline V gene data show CDR1 as LNHDA and CDR2 as SQIVND (reference sequence). The CDR3 is 14 amino acids. V was trimmed by 6 bases and J by 6 bases, leaving 14 bases between them. Here the CDR3 DNA reads TGTGCCAGTAGCAACGGACAGTTCGCCGGGGAGCTGTTTTTT. Residues: CASSNGQFAGELFF.

The chain joins TRBV7-2 to TRBJ2-1; 7 bases line up with TRBD1. This CDR3 comprises 17 residues. V shed 5 bases, J shed 0 bases, and the junction held 10 bases outside the gene matches. Germline values: CDR1 SGHTA, CDR2 FQGNSA. The CDR3 DNA is TGTGCCAGCAGCATTCGACAGGGTGCCCTCTCCTACAATGAGCAGTTCTTC. It specifies CASSIRQGALSYNEQFF.

The V gene is TRBV4-2, the J gene TRBJ2-3; 7 nucleotides agree with TRBD1. Germline CDR1 is LGHNA and CDR2 is YNFKEQ. The V segment lost 0 bases and the J segment 5 bases; nucleotides outside the gene matches: 8. CDR3 length: 16 residues. The CDR3 bases are TGTGCCAGCAGCCAAGAAAAGCGGCAGGGGGTAGATACGCAGTATTTT. Amino acids: CASSQEKRQGVDTQYF.

V gene TRBV19 combines with J gene TRBJ1-1; D unresolved. Germline V gene lookup returns CDR1 LNHDA and CDR2 SQIVND (reference sequence). Trimming shortened V by 4 bases and J by 1 base, and 13 bases separated the two germline ends. The CDR3 loop spans 15 amino acids. The chain's CDR3 is CASSTLGGRNTEAFF. CDR3 coding DNA: TGTGCCAGTAGTACCCTAGGAGGCCGGAACACTGAAGCTTTCTTT.

In this sample, this clone turned up once. V usage is TRBV18 and J usage is TRBJ2-5; TRBD1 might be the D (5 bases). V was clipped by 5 bases and J by 2 bases, with 15 bases between them. The germline V gene encodes CDR1 KGHSH and CDR2 LQKENI. The CDR3 is 15 residues long. Written as DNA, the CDR3 is TGTGCCAGCTCAGCAACCGCAGGGATTCAAGAGACCCAGTACTTC. This translates into CASSATAGIQETQYF. The whole variable domain, remainder taken from reference TRBV18 and TRBJ2-5, is NAGVMQNPRHLVRRRGQEARLRCSPMKGHSHVYWYRQLPEEGLKFMVYLQKENIIDESGMPKERFSAEFPKEGPSILRIQQVVRGDSAAYFCASSATAGIQETQYFGPGTRLLVL.

This chain links TRBV5-5 with TRBJ2-5; D unresolved. The germline V gene encodes CDR1 SGHKS and CDR2 YYEKEE (reference sequence). The CDR3 length is 14 residues. Trimming cost V 3 bases and J 0 bases, with 9 bases left between them. The CDR3 sequence is CASSSTDYQETQYF. The DNA of the CDR3 is TGTGCCAGCAGCTCCACAGATTACCAAGAGACCCAGTACTTC.

The chain is built from TRBV9 and TRBJ1-1; 11 bases align to TRBD1. CDR3 size: 15 residues. The V segment lost 2 bases and the J segment 8 bases; nucleotides outside the gene matches: 8. Germline V gene lookup returns CDR1 SGDLS and CDR2 YYNGEE. CDR3 coding DNA: TGTGCCAGCAGCGTCGGGAGGACAGGGGGCATGGAAGCTTTCTTT. Translated, it gives CASSVGRTGGMEAFF.

The rearrangement joins TRBV5-1 to TRBJ2-5; 7 bases line up with TRBD1. The CDR3 length is 14 residues. CDR1 is SGHRS, CDR2 YFSETQ, per germline. V trimming: 5 bases; J trimming: 5 bases; junction bases outside the gene matches: 9. The CDR3 nucleotides are TGCGCCAGCAGACCATACAGGGGCGGGGAGACCCAGTACTTC. It yields the protein CASRPYRGGETQYF. The variable domain in full, completed from reference TRBV5-1 and TRBJ2-5, reads KAGVTQTPRYLIKTRGQQVTLSCSPISGHRSVSWYQQTPGQGLQFLFEYFSETQRNKGNFPGRFSGRQFSNSRSEMNVSTLELGDSALYLCASRPYRGGETQYFGPGTRLLVL.

The chain uses TRBV29-1 and TRBJ1-2; D might be TRBD1 (6 bases). The CDR3 contains 14 residues. Trimming left V 6 bases short and J 0 bases short, with 14 bases between. CDR1 and CDR2 from the germline V gene are SQVTM and ANQGSEA. CDR3 loop: CSVPRTATNYGYTF. The CDR3 DNA sequence: TGCAGCGTACCGCGGACAGCCACTAACTATGGCTACACCTTC.

Written as DNA, the CDR3 is TGTGCCAGCTCACAGGGGGACAGGGTATTTCAGCCCCAGCATTTT. It translates to CASSQGDRVFQPQHF. V is TRBV18 and J is TRBJ1-5; 9 bases align to TRBD1. The germline V gene has CDR1 KGHSH and CDR2 LQKENI. The length of the CDR3 is 15 residues. Trimming at V came to 4 bases and at J to 6 bases, leaving 7 bases not matched to a gene.

This clone is a singleton in its sample. This chain links TRBV11-3 with TRBJ2-3; possibly TRBD1 for D (5 bases). This CDR3 region has 15 residues. Germline CDR1 SGHNT, CDR2 YENEEA. V was shortened by 5 bases and J by 3 bases, with 15 bases between the two germline ends. The CDR3 is CASSLSSTATDTQYF. The CDR3 region has the DNA TGTGCCAGCAGCCTATCTTCGACAGCAACAGATACGCAGTATTTT.